Listed here are 21 T cell receptor beta chains from one sample, sequenced in a study of PD-1 blockade in mismatch repair-deficient tumors. For these receptors, no antigen is known. Sequenced by immunoSEQ multiplex PCR; TCRdb stores in-frame clones only, minus some. The sample gives roughly 14,000 clones, more than 85% of which show up once; 4.6% is in the top ten. As to time point: roughly 11-day in vitro stimulation with candidate neoantigen peptide 6. The sample was cells cultured in vitro, taken from a patient treated with pembrolizumab. Receptor source: an adult with mismatch repair-deficient cancer.

CDR3 residues: CASSLEGSEQYF. The DNA for the CDR3 is TGCGCCAGCAGCTTGGAAGGGTCCGAGCAGTACTTC. The V gene is TRBV5-1, the J gene TRBJ2-7; D is ambiguous. There are 12 residues in the CDR3. CDR1 SGHRS and CDR2 YFSETQ come from the germline V gene. Trimming took off 0 bases at V and 6 bases at J, with 7 bases between the two ends. The full variable domain, in which reference TRBV5-1 and TRBJ2-7 provide the parts outside the CDR3, is KAGVTQTPRYLIKTRGQQVTLSCSPISGHRSVSWYQQTPGQGLQFLFEYFSETQRNKGNFPGRFSGRQFSNSRSEMNVSTLELGDSALYLCASSLEGSEQYFGPGTRLTVT.

This clone was observed a single time. The chain links TRBV7-3 to TRBJ1-1, with D tentatively TRBD1 (5 bases). The germline V gene encodes CDR1 SGHTA and CDR2 FQGTGA. This CDR3 region has 14 residues. V was pared by 2 bases and J by 0 bases, with 7 bases between. The CDR3 region has the DNA TGTGCCAGCAGCTTAGACAGACTGAACACTGAAGCTTTCTTT. Translating gives CASSLDRLNTEAFF.

This clone was seen only a few times. This rearrangement joins TRBV7-9 to TRBJ1-1; the D is unclear. Germline assignment: CDR1 SEHNR and CDR2 FQNEAQ (reference sequence). V lost 5 bases and J lost 2, with 15 bases in between. The CDR3 loop spans 15 amino acids. In DNA, the CDR3 is TGTGCCAGCAGCCCGGAAGAAGGCCCTAACACTGAAGCTTTCTTT. Translating it yields CASSPEEGPNTEAFF.

The V gene is TRBV15, the J gene TRBJ2-5; 13 bases line up with TRBD2. Unmatched junction bases numbered 9, after V lost 0 bases and J lost 5 bases. This CDR3 spans 18 amino acids. The V gene's germline CDR1 is LNHNV and CDR2 YYDKDF (reference sequence). DNA of the CDR3: TGTGCCACCAGCAGAGATGGACTAGCGGGAGTGCTTGGGGAGACCCAGTACTTC. Residues: CATSRDGLAGVLGETQYF.

The genes are TRBV9 and TRBJ1-2, with D hard to call. This CDR3 region has 13 residues. Germline CDR1 is SGDLS and CDR2 is YYNGEE. Between the trimmed V and J ends, which lost 4 bases and 1 base, there was a span of 8 bases. The CDR3 DNA follows: TGTGCCAGCAGCCCAGACCGTAACTATGGCTACACCTTC. The encoded protein is CASSPDRNYGYTF.

This clone was found once. The J gene is TRBJ2-7, the V gene TRBV9; 9 bases agree with TRBD1. Germline V gives CDR1 SGDLS, CDR2 YYNGEE. The V segment lost 0 bases and the J segment 3 bases; nucleotides outside the gene matches: 4. CDR3 length: 15 amino acids. The CDR3: CASSVEGTGLYEQYF. CDR3 DNA: TGTGCCAGCAGCGTAGAAGGGACAGGGCTCTACGAGCAGTACTTC.

The gene calls are TRBV5-1 and TRBJ2-7; 7 bases match TRBD1. Germline loops: CDR1 SGHRS, CDR2 YFSETQ. V lost 1 base and J lost 0; bases outside the gene matches: 1. The CDR3 extends over 14 amino acids. The CDR3 DNA reads as TGCGCCAGCAGCTTGAGGGACAGCTCCTACGAGCAGTACTTC. This codes for CASSLRDSSYEQYF.

The V and J genes are TRBV5-3 and TRBJ2-6; D is ambiguous. TRBV5-3 is an ORF; its function is uncertain. Trimming removed 4 bases at V and 0 bases at J, with 8 bases between. The CDR3 length is 15 residues. The chain's CDR3 is CARSPLNSGANVLTF. In DNA form, the CDR3 reads TGTGCCAGAAGCCCACTAAACTCTGGGGCCAACGTCCTGACTTTC.

The rearrangement joins TRBV28 to TRBJ1-2; TRBD1 is a possible D gene (5 bases). The germline V and J ends were trimmed by 6 bases and 4 bases, with 18 bases remaining between them. The CDR3 covers 15 residues. Germline V gene lookup returns CDR1 MDHEN and CDR2 SYDVKM. CDR3 sequence reads: CASRSKGTLGYGYTF. CDR3 nucleotides: TGTGCCAGCAGGTCTAAAGGGACTCTTGGCTATGGCTACACCTTC.

V is TRBV28 and J is TRBJ2-2, with no clear D. Germline loops: CDR1 MDHEN, CDR2 SYDVKM. The CDR3 has 17 residues. Trimming removed 3 bases from V and 1 base from J, with 15 bases in between. CDR3 loop: CASSFLIRVRNTGELFF. CDR3 bases: TGTGCCAGCAGTTTTCTTATTCGAGTGAGGAACACCGGGGAGCTGTTTTTT. The full variable domain, rest sourced from reference TRBV28 and TRBJ2-2, is DVKVTQSSRYLVKRTGEKVFLECVQDMDHENMFWYRQDPGLGLRLIYFSYDVKMKEKGDIPEGYSVSREKKERFSLILESASTNQTSMYLCASSFLIRVRNTGELFFGEGSRLTVL.

V gene TRBV10-1 combines with J gene TRBJ2-7; D gene uncertain. The V gene's germline CDR1 is WNHNN and CDR2 SYGVQD (reference sequence). V was cut by 6 bases and J by 4 bases, with 19 bases left in between. CDR3 length equals 15 residues. The CDR3 bases are TGCGCCAGCAGCCCCCGAAACGCACTGGCATACGAGCAGTACTTC. The encoded protein is CASSPRNALAYEQYF.

The V gene is TRBV27, the J gene TRBJ1-2, with a possible D match to TRBD1 (5 bases). Germline V gene data show CDR1 as MNHEY and CDR2 as SMNVEV (reference sequence). Trimming took off 2 bases at V and 2 bases at J, with 6 bases between the two ends. The CDR3 loop spans 13 amino acids. The DNA for the CDR3 is TGTGCCAGCAGTTTACGGGACAACTATGGCTACACCTTC. This sequence encodes CASSLRDNYGYTF.

The chain links TRBV28 to TRBJ1-5; TRBD1 agrees at 7 bases. CDR1 and CDR2 from the germline V gene are MDHEN and SYDVKM. The ends lost 6 bases at V and 4 bases at J; junction bases unmatched: 6. The CDR3 loop spans 14 amino acids. The CDR3 DNA follows: TGTGCCAGCAGACTCAGGGGGAGTAATCAGCCCCAGCATTTT. Translation: CASRLRGSNQPQHF.

By frequency in the sample, this clone is large. The chain recombines TRBV5-1 with TRBJ2-2, with a weak D call TRBD2 (5 bases). V was pared by 4 bases and J by 2 bases, with 15 bases between. The CDR3 is made up of 16 amino acids. The V gene's germline CDR1 is SGHRS and CDR2 YFSETQ. DNA of the CDR3: TGCGCCAGCAGCCCCCATCGGGATCCAAACACCGGGGAGCTGTTTTTT. The encoded protein is CASSPHRDPNTGELFF.

The chain employs TRBV25-1 and TRBJ2-7; a possible D gene is TRBD1 (6 bases). V was shortened by 10 bases and J by 1 base, with 14 bases between the two germline ends. The V gene's germline CDR1 is MGHDK and CDR2 SYGVNS. The CDR3 length is 13 residues. CDR3 protein: CATSGHRSYEQYF. Written as DNA, the CDR3 is TGTGCCACCTCGGGACACCGGTCCTACGAGCAGTACTTC.

The chain carries TRBV6-5 and TRBJ1-3; D may be TRBD1 (5 bases). This CDR3 is 13 amino acids long. Germline CDR1 is MNHEY and CDR2 is SVGAGI. Trimming took 6 bases from V and 3 from J, leaving 9 bases between them. CDR3 sequence (DNA): TGTGCCAGCAGAGAAACAGGTGGAAACACCATATATTTT. It codes for CASRETGGNTIYF.

The chain has TRBV14 and TRBJ2-7; 10 nucleotides align to TRBD1. Germline CDR1 is SGHDN and CDR2 is FVKESK. This CDR3 comprises 15 residues. Unmatched junction bases numbered 7, after V lost 4 bases and J lost 4 bases. CDR3 loop: CASSRPGQGPYEQYF. CDR3 DNA: TGTGCCAGCAGCCGTCCGGGACAGGGGCCGTACGAGCAGTACTTC.

V and J are TRBV7-9 and TRBJ1-1; 7 bases line up with TRBD1. CDR3 length equals 13 residues. Germline V gene data show CDR1 as SEHNR and CDR2 as FQNEAQ (reference sequence). The junction had 2 bases not matched to a gene; V was cut back by 3 bases and J by 4 bases. The CDR3 DNA follows: TGTGCCAGCAGCTTGACAGGGTCCACTGAAGCTTTCTTT. Translated, it gives CASSLTGSTEAFF.

This clone has only one observation. This sequence joins TRBV6-5 and TRBJ2-1; perhaps TRBD1 as D (6 bases). The V end was cut by 6 bases, the J end by 5 bases, with 11 bases between. Germline V gene lookup returns CDR1 MNHEY and CDR2 SVGAGI. The CDR3 has 13 residues. CDR3 DNA: TGTGCCAGCAGCACAGGACAGCACAATGAGCAGTTCTTC. As protein: CASSTGQHNEQFF.

The chain couples TRBV28 to TRBJ2-1; a possible D gene is TRBD2 (7 bases). Trimming took off 2 bases at V and 4 bases at J, with 18 bases between the two ends. Germline assignment: CDR1 MDHEN and CDR2 SYDVKM. CDR3 length: 17 amino acids. CDR3 coding DNA: TGTGCCAGCAGTTTAGAGGGGGGGCGGAAGGTGTACAATGAGCAGTTCTTC. This translates into CASSLEGGRKVYNEQFF.

This rearrangement joins TRBV27 to TRBJ2-6; 8 nucleotides align to TRBD2. Trimming cost V 2 bases and J 0 bases; bases outside gene matches: 9. Germline CDR1 and CDR2: MNHEY and SMNVEV (reference sequence). CDR3 length: 19 amino acids. CDR3 sequence: CASSLKTNGRASGANVLTF. In nucleotides, the CDR3 is TGTGCCAGCAGTTTAAAAACTAACGGGAGGGCCTCTGGGGCCAACGTCCTGACTTTC.